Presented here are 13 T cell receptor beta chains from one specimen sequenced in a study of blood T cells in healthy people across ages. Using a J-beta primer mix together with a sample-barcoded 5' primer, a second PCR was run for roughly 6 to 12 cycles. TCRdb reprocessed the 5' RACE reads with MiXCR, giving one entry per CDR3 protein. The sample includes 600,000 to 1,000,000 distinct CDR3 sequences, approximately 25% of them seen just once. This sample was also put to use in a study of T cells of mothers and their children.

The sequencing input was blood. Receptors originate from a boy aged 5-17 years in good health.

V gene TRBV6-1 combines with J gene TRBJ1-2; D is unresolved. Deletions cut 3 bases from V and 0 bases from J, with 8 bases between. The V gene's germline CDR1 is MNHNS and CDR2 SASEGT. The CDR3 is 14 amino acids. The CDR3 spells CASSEQRANYGYTF. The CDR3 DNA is TGTGCCAGCAGTGAGCAACGAGCTAACTATGGCTACACCTTC.

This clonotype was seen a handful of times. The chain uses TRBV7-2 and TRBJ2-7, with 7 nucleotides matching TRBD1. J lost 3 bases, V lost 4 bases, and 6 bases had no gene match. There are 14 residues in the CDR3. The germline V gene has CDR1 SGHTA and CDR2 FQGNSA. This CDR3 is CASSYYRGFYEQYF. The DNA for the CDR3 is TGTGCCAGCAGCTACTACAGGGGATTCTACGAGCAGTACTTC.

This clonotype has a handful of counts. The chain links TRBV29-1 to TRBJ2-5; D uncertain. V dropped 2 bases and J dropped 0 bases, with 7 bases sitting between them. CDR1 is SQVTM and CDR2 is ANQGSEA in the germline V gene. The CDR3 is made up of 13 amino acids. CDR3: CSVERPYQETQYF. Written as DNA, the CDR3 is TGCAGCGTTGAACGTCCGTACCAAGAGACCCAGTACTTC. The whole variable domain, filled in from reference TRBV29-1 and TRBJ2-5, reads SAVISQKPSRDICQRGTSLTIQCQVDSQVTMMFWYRQQPGQSLTLIATANQGSEATYESGFVIDKFPISRPNLTFSTLTVSNMSPEDSSIYLCSVERPYQETQYFGPGTRLLVL.

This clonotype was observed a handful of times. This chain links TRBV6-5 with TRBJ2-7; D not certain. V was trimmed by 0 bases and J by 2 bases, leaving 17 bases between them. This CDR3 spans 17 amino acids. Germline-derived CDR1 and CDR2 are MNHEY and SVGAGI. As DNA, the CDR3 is TGTGCCAGCAGTTACTCGAAGAGACCAAATACACCCTACGAGCAGTACTTC. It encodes CASSYSKRPNTPYEQYF.

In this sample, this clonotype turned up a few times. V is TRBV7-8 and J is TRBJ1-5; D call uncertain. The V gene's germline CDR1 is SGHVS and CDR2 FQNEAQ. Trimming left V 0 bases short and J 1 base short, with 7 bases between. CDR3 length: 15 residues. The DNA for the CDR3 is TGTGCCAGCAGCTTAGCGATTGGCAGCAATCAGCCCCAGCATTTT. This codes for CASSLAIGSNQPQHF.

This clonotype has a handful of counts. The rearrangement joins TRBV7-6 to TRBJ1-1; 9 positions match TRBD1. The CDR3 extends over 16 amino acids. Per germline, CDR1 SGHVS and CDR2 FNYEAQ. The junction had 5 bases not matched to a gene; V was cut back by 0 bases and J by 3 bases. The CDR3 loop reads CASSLAGQGFYTEAFF. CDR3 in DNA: TGTGCCAGCAGCTTAGCGGGACAGGGCTTCTACACTGAAGCTTTCTTT.

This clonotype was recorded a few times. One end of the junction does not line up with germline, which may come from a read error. Here the CDR3 reads CATSRAGTGAVEAFF. The CDR3 nucleotides are TGCGCCACCAGCAGAGCCGGGACAGGGGCCGTTGAAGCTTTCTTT. The chain couples TRBV15 to TRBJ1-1; 10 bases align to TRBD1. In germline, CDR1 is LNHNV, CDR2 YYDKDF (reference sequence). CDR3 size: 15 residues.

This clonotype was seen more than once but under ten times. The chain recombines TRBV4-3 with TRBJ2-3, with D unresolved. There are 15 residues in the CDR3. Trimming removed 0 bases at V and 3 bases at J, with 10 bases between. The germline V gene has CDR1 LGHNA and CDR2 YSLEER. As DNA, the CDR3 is TGCGCCAGCAGCCAAGATTTCCCGACTACAGATACGCAGTATTTT. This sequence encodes CASSQDFPTTDTQYF.

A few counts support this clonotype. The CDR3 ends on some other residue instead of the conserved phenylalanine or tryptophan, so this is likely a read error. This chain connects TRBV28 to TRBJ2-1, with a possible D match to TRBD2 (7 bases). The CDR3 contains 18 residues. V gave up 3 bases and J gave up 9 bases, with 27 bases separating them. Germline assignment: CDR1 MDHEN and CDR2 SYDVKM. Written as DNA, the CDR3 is TGTGCCAGCAGTTTGGTCGGTGGCGGGGGCCCCGTGGTGGGTGAGCAGTTCCTC. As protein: CASSLVGGGGPVVGEQFL.

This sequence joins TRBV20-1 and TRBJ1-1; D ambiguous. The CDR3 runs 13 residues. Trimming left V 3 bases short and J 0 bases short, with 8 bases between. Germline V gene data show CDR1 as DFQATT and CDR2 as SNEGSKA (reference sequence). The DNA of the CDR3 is TGCAGTGCTAGTGGGGAAATGAACACTGAAGCTTTCTTT. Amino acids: CSASGEMNTEAFF.

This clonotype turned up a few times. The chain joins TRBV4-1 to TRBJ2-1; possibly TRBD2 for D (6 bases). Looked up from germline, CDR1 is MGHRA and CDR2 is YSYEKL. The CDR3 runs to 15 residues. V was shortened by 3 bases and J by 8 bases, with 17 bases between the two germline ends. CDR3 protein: CASSHYGSEGDEQFF. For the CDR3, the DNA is TGCGCCAGCAGCCACTACGGGAGCGAGGGCGATGAGCAGTTCTTC.

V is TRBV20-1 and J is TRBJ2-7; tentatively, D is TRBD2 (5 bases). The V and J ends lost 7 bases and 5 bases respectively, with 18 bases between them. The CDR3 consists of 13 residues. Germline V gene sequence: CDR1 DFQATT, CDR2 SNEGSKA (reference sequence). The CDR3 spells CSVASNALNEQYF. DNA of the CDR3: TGCAGTGTGGCTAGCAACGCTCTCAACGAGCAGTACTTC.

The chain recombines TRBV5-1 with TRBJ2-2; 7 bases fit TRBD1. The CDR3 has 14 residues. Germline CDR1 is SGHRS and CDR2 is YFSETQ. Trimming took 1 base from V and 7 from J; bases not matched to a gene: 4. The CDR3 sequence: CASSLIGGGGELFF. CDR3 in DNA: TGCGCCAGCAGCTTGATAGGGGGCGGCGGGGAGCTGTTTTTT.